These T cell receptor beta chains were read from a single sample in a study of T cells in localized non-small cell lung cancer. TCRdb's copy holds only in-frame clones and misses some; the assay was immunoSEQ multiplex PCR. The sample holds roughly 71,000 clones, 86% seen once. The input for sequencing was peripheral blood, taken before any cancer treatment. The receptors were sampled from a male donor aged 60 or over with stage III squamous cell lung carcinoma. Each CDR3 is given with its conserved first and last residue. Each record gives: D gene, V gene, J gene, clone size, CDR3 DNA, CDR3 protein. The D gene is left open where the match is weak. Clone size, where shown, is once, few, many, or a class for clones that have expanded.

-	TRBV21-1	TRBJ1-3	once	TGTGCCAGCAGCAAGGTCTGGGACAGGGGGCAACTAGTAGGAAACACCATATATTTT	CASSKVWDRGQLVGNTIYF
TRBD2	TRBV7-2	TRBJ2-3	-	TGTGCCAGCAGCTTAAGCGGGGGCACAGATACGCAGTATTTT	CASSLSGGTDTQYF
-	TRBV29-1	TRBJ2-6	-	TGCAGCGTTAGCTCTGGGGCCAACGTCCTGACTTTC	CSVSSGANVLTF
TRBD1	TRBV5-1	TRBJ1-3	-	TGCGCCAGCAGGAGGGGAGGACAGGGGCGTAGAGCTGGAAACACCATATATTTT	CASRRGGQGRRAGNTIYF
-	TRBV5-6	TRBJ1-1	-	TGTGCCAGCAGCTTGGTCCGGGGTCCGCCTAGAGCTTTCTTT	CASSLVRGPPRAFF
TRBD2	TRBV11-2	TRBJ2-1	-	TGTGCCAGCAGCGGACTAGCGGGGGGGTTAGAAACCTACAATGAGCAGTTCTTC	CASSGLAGGLETYNEQFF
TRBD2	TRBV5-1	TRBJ2-5	-	TGCGCCAGTCGGGGGGGCCAAGAGACCCAGTACTTC	CASRGGQETQYF
-	TRBV30	TRBJ1-1	-	TGTGCCTGGAGTGTAAGGGCCATGAACACTGAAGCTTTCTTT	CAWSVRAMNTEAFF
-	TRBV19	TRBJ1-1	-	TGTGCCAGTAGTATCGGACTGATGAACACTGAAGCTTTCTTT	CASSIGLMNTEAFF
-	TRBV19	TRBJ2-6	few	TGTGCCAGTAGTTCCCAGGACGGGAGCTCTGGGGCCAACGTCCTGACTTTC	CASSSQDGSSGANVLTF
-	TRBV5-4	TRBJ1-5	-	TGTGCCAGCAGCTTGTGGGCGGCCGGCAATCAGCCCCAGCATTTT	CASSLWAAGNQPQHF
TRBD1	TRBV19	TRBJ1-5	-	TGTGCCAGTAGTACGTCGGGGACAGGGGCGGACAATCAGCCCCAGCATTTT	CASSTSGTGADNQPQHF
TRBD1	TRBV19	TRBJ2-1	-	TGTGCCACTAGGGACAGGAGCTCCTACAATGAGCAGTTCTTC	CATRDRSSYNEQFF
TRBD2	TRBV13	TRBJ2-2	-	TGTGCCACCCGGACTAGCGGGACTACCGGGGAGCTGTTTTTT	CATRTSGTTGELFF
-	TRBV7-9	TRBJ1-4	-	TGTGCCAGCAGCTTAGCGGATGAAAAACTGTTTTTT	CASSLADEKLFF
TRBD1	TRBV5-4	TRBJ2-7	-	TGTGCCAGCAGCCGGGACAGGGGCTCCTACGAGCAGTACTTC	CASSRDRGSYEQYF
-	TRBV6-4	TRBJ1-6	-	TGTGCCAGCAGTGCCCGCCTGGCAAGGGTTGATTCACCCCTCCACTTT	CASSARLARVDSPLHF
TRBD2	TRBV15	TRBJ2-1	-	TGTGCCACCCACCCTAGCGGGGGGGCCCTTGAGCAGTTCTTC	CATHPSGGALEQFF
-	TRBV18	TRBJ1-1	-	TGTGCCAGCTCACAACAGGGTACAGGTGAAGCTTTCTTT	CASSQQGTGEAFF
-	TRBV27	TRBJ1-4	-	TGTGCCAGCACCTCGGTCGGGGGAACTAATGAAAAACTGTTTTTT	CASTSVGGTNEKLFF
-	TRBV6-1	TRBJ2-5	-	TGTGCCGGTAAATCGGGCCCGTTGGAGACCCAGTACTTC	CAGKSGPLETQYF
TRBD1	TRBV7-2	TRBJ2-2	few	TGTGCCAGCAGCCGGGGACAGTTTCTTACCGGGGAGCTGTTTTTT	CASSRGQFLTGELFF
-	TRBV19	TRBJ1-2	-	TGTGCCAGTAGCGACCCCCGGAAGGATAACTATGGCTACACCTTC	CASSDPRKDNYGYTF
TRBD1	TRBV29-1	TRBJ1-1	-	TGCAGCGTTGGGGACAGGGGGCTAGTTAGCACTGAAGCTTTCTTT	CSVGDRGLVSTEAFF
TRBD2	TRBV6-5	TRBJ2-5	-	TGTGCCAGCAGTTACGGGGCGGGAGTAACAGAGACCCAGTACTTC	CASSYGAGVTETQYF
-	TRBV18	TRBJ2-2	-	TGTGCCAGCTCATCCAAGGGCGACACCGGGGAGCTGTTTTTT	CASSSKGDTGELFF
-	TRBV30	TRBJ2-2	-	TGTGCCTGGAGCCTGTACACCGGGGAGCTGTTTTTT	CAWSLYTGELFF
TRBD1	TRBV7-2	TRBJ1-3	-	TGTGCCAGCAGCCCCCAGACAGGGGGGAGAAACACCATATATTTT	CASSPQTGGRNTIYF
TRBD1	TRBV4-2	TRBJ2-2	-	TGTGCCAGCAGCCAAGTTAGGACAGGGGGCTATCGGGCCGGGGAGCTGTTTTTT	CASSQVRTGGYRAGELFF
-	TRBV19	TRBJ1-4	-	TGTGCCAGTAGTATAACCGAGGGTTCCTATGAAAAACTGTTTTTT	CASSITEGSYEKLFF
TRBD1	TRBV15	TRBJ2-5	-	TGTGCCACCAGCAGCGGGACAGGGGGTTTTCAAGAGACCCAGTACTTC	CATSSGTGGFQETQYF
TRBD2	TRBV6-4	TRBJ2-1	-	TGTGCCAGCAGTAGCGGGGGGGCCTGGTTCTTC	CASSSGGAWFF
TRBD1	TRBV6-6	TRBJ1-4	-	TGTGCCAGCCGCAGGGACAGTAATGAAAAACTGTTTTTT	CASRRDSNEKLFF
-	TRBV7-2	TRBJ2-5	-	TGTGCCAGCAGCTTAGGGGCCCAAGAGACCCAGTACTTC	CASSLGAQETQYF
-	TRBV6-1	TRBJ2-2	-	TGTGCCAGCAGCCCGTACAGGGCCGGGGAGCTGTTTTTT	CASSPYRAGELFF
TRBD1	TRBV30	TRBJ2-7	-	TGTGCCTGGAGTCCCTCAGGGGGCTACGAGCAGTACTTC	CAWSPSGGYEQYF
-	TRBV30	TRBJ2-3	-	TGTGCCTGGAGGGGTAAGGGTGCAGATACGCAGTATTTT	CAWRGKGADTQYF
-	TRBV4-3	TRBJ1-6	-	TGCGCCAGCAGCCATCTACTAGACGCGAGTAATTCACCCCTCCACTTT	CASSHLLDASNSPLHF
TRBD2	TRBV5-4	TRBJ2-5	-	TGTGCCAGCAGCTCAGGCGGGGGGTTTCAAGAGACCCAGTACTTC	CASSSGGGFQETQYF
-	TRBV4-1	TRBJ1-2	once	TGCGCCAGCAGCCAAGAGCCATACCCTAACTATGGCTACACCTTC	CASSQEPYPNYGYTF
TRBD1	TRBV9	TRBJ1-5	-	TGTGCCAGCAGCGGACAGGGGGATCAGCCCCAGCATTTT	CASSGQGDQPQHF
TRBD2	TRBV19	TRBJ2-2	-	TGTGCCAGTAGTAAGGGACCTGGCGGGGGGAACACCGGGGAGCTGTTTTTT	CASSKGPGGGNTGELFF